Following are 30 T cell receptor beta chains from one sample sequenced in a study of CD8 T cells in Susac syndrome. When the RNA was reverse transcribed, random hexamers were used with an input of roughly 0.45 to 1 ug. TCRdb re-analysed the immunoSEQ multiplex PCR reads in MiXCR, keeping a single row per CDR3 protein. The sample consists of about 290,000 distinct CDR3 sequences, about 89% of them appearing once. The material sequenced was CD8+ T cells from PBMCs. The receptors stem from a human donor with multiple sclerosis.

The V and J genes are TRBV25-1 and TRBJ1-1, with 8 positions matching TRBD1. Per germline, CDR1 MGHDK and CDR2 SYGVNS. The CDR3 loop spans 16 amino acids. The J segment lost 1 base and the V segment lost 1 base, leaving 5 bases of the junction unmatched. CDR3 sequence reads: CASSEFPGTGNTEAFF. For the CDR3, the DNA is TGTGCCAGCAGTGAATTCCCCGGGACAGGGAACACTGAAGCTTTCTTT.

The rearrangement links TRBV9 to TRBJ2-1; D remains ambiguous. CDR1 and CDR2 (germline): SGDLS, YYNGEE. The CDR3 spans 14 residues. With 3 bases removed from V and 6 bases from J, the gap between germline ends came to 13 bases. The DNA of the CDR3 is TGTGCCAGCAGCGCCCCACGGCAACCCAATGAGCAGTTCTTC. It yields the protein CASSAPRQPNEQFF.

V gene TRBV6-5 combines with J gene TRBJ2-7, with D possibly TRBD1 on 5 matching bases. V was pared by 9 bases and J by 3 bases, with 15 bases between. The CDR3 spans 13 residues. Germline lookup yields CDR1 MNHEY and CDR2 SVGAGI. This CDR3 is CASGFDSYYEQYF. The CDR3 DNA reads TGTGCCAGTGGGTTCGACAGCTACTACGAGCAGTACTTC.

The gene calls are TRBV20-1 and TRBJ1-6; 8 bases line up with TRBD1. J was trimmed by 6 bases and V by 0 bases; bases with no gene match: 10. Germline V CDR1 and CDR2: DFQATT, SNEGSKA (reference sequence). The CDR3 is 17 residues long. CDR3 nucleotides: TGCAGTGCTAGAGATCCGTCAGGACAGGGTGGTAATTCACCCCTCCACTTT. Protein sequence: CSARDPSGQGGNSPLHF.

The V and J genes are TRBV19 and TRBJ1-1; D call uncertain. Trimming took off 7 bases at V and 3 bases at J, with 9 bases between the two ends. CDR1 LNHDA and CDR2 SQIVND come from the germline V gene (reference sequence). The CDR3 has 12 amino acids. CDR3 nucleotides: TGTGCCAGTAACGGCGGATACACTGAAGCTTTCTTT. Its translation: CASNGGYTEAFF.

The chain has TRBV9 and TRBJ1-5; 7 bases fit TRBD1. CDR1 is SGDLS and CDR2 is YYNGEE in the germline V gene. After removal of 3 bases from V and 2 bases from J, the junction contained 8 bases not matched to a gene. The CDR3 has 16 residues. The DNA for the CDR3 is TGTGCCAGCAGCGCAAAGACAGGGCAGGGCAATCAGCCCCAGCATTTT. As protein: CASSAKTGQGNQPQHF.

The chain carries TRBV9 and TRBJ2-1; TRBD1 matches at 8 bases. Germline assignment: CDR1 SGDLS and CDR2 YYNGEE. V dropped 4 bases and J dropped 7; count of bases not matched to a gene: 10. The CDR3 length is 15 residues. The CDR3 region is CASSPGRGPRNEQFF. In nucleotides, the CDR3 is TGTGCCAGCAGCCCCGGCAGGGGGCCTCGGAATGAGCAGTTCTTC.

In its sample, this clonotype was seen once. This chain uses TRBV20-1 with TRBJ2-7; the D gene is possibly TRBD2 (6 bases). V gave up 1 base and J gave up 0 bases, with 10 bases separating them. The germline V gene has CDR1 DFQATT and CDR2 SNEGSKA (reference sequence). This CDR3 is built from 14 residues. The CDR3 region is CSARVAGISYEQYF. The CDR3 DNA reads TGCAGTGCTAGAGTTGCGGGAATCTCCTACGAGCAGTACTTC.

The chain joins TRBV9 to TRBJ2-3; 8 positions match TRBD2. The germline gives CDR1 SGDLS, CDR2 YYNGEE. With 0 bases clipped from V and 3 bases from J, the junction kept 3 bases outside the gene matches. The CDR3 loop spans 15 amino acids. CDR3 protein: CASSVAGGRTDTQYF. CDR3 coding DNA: TGTGCCAGCAGCGTAGCGGGAGGGCGTACAGATACGCAGTATTTT.

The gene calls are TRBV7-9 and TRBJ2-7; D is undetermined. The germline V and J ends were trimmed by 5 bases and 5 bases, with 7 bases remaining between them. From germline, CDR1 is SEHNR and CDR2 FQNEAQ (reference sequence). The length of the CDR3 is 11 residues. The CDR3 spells CASSTLNEQYF. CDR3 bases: TGTGCCAGCAGCACCCTAAACGAGCAGTACTTC.

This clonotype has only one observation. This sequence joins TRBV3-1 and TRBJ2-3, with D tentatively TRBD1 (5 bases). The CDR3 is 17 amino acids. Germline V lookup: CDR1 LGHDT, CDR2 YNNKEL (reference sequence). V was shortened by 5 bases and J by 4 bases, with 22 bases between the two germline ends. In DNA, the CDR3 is TGTGCCAGCAGCTCCCCCCAGGACAAAGCCGACCCAGATACGCAGTATTTT. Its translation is CASSSPQDKADPDTQYF.

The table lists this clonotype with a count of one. CDR3 nucleotide sequence: TGTGCCAGCAGCTTAGTCGGTGGTGAGACACTAGAGACCCAGTACTTC. Its protein is CASSLVGGETLETQYF. This chain links TRBV7-9 with TRBJ2-5, with unresolved D. CDR1 is SEHNR and CDR2 is FQNEAQ in the germline V gene (reference sequence). V shed 1 base and J shed 4 bases, with 16 bases lying between them. This CDR3 region has 16 residues.

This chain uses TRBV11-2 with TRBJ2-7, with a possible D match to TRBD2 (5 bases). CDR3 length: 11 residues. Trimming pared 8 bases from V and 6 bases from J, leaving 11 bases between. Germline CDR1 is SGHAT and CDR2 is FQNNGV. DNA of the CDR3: TGTGCCAGCCACGGCGCGGGCGAGCAGTACTTC. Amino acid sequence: CASHGAGEQYF. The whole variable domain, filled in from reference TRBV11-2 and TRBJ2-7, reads EAGVAQSPRYKIIEKRQSVAFWCNPISGHATLYWYQQILGQGPKLLIQFQNNGVVDDSQLPKDRFSAERLKGVDSTLKIQPAKLEDSAVYLCASHGAGEQYFGPGTRLTVT.

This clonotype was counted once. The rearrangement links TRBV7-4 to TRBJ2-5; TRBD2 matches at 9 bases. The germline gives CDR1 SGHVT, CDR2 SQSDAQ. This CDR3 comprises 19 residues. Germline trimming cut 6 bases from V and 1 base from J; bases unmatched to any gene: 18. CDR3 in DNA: TGTGCCAGCAGGATTCCTAGGGCTAGCGGGACCGATCTCCAAGAGACCCAGTACTTC. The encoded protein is CASRIPRASGTDLQETQYF.

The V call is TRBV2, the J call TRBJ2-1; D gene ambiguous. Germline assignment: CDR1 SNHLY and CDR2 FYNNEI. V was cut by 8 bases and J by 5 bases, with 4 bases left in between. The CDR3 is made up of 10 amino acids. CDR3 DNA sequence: TGTGCCAGCCTGGACAATGAGCAGTTCTTC. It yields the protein CASLDNEQFF.

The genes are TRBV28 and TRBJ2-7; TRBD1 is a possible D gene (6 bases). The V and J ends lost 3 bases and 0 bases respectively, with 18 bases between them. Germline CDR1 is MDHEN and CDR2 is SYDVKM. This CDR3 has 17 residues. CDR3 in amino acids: CASSLKPTGSSSYEQYF. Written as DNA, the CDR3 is TGTGCCAGCAGTTTGAAGCCGACAGGCTCGAGCTCCTACGAGCAGTACTTC.

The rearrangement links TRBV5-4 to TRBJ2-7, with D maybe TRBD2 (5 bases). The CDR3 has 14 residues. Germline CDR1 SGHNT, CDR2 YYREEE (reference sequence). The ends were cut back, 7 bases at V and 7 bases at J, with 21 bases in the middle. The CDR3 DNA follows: TGTGCCAGCGTCCCTCTCCCTCTGCCGGGAGAGCAGTACTTC. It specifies CASVPLPLPGEQYF.

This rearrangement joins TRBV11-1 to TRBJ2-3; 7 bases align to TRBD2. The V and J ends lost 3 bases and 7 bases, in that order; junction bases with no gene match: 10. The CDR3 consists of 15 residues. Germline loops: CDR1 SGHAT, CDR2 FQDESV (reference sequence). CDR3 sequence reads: CASSFTSAEAHTQYF. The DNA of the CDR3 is TGTGCCAGCAGCTTCACTAGCGCCGAGGCGCATACGCAGTATTTT.

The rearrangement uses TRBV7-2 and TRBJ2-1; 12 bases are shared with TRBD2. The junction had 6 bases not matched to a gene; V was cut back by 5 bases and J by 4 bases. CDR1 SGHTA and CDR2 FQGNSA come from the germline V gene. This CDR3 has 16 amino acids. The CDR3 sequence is CASSPGLAGLYNEQFF. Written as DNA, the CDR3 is TGTGCCAGCAGCCCTGGACTAGCGGGACTTTACAATGAGCAGTTCTTC. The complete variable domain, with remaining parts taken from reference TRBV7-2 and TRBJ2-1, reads GAGVSQSPSNKVTEKGKDVELRCDPISGHTALYWYRQSLGQGLEFLIYFQGNSAPDKSGLPSDRFSAERTGGSVSTLTIQRTQQEDSAVYLCASSPGLAGLYNEQFFGPGTRLTVL.

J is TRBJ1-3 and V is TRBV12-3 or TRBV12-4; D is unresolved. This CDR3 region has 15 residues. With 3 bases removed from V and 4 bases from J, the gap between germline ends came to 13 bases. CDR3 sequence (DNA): TGTGCCAGCAGTTTCAATCCCACCTGGGGAAACACCATATATTTT. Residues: CASSFNPTWGNTIYF.

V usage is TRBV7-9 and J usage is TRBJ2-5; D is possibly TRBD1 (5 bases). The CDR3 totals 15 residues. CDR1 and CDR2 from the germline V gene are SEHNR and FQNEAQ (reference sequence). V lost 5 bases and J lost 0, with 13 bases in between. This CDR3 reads CASSPRTPDQETQYF. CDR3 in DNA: TGTGCCAGCAGCCCTCGGACACCTGACCAAGAGACCCAGTACTTC.

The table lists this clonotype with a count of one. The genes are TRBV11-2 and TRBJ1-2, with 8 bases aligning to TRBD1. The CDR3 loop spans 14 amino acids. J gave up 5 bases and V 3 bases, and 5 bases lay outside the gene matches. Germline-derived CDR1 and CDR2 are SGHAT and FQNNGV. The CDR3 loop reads CASSFGQGMYGYTF. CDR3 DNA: TGTGCCAGCAGCTTCGGACAGGGAATGTATGGCTACACCTTC.

The CDR3 sequence: CASSYRLAGLQETQYF. CDR3 coding DNA: TGTGCCAGCAGCTACCGACTAGCGGGGCTCCAAGAGACCCAGTACTTC. V is TRBV7-9 and J is TRBJ2-5; 11 bases agree with TRBD2. The CDR3 is 16 residues long. V was clipped by 4 bases and J by 1 base; unmatched bases: 5. Germline V CDR1 and CDR2: SEHNR, FQNEAQ (reference sequence). Combining the CDR3 with reference TRBV7-9 and TRBJ2-5 gives the whole variable domain DTGVSQNPRHKITKRGQNVTFRCDPISEHNRLYWYRQTLGQGPEFLTYFQNEAQLEKSRLLSDRFSAERPKGSFSTLEIQRTEQGDSAMYLCASSYRLAGLQETQYFGPGTRLLVL.

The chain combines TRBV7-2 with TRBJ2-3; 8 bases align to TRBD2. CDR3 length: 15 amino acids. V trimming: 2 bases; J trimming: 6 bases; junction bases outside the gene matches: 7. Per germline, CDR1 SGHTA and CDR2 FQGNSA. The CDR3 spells CASSLMSSGTDTQYF. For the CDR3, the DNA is TGTGCCAGCAGCTTAATGAGTAGCGGGACCGATACGCAGTATTTT.

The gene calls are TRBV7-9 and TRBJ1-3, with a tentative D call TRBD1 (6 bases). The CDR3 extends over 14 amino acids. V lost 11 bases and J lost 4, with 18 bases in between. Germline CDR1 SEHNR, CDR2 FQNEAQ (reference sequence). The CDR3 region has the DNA TGTGCCGGGAGGACAGACGCTCCGGGAAACACCATATATTTT. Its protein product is CAGRTDAPGNTIYF.

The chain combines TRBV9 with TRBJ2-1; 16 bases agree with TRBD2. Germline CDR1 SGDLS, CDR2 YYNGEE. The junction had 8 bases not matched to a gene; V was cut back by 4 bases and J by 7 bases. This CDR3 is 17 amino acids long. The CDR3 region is CASSSQGLAGGQNEQFF. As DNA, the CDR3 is TGTGCCAGCAGCTCCCAGGGACTAGCGGGGGGGCAGAATGAGCAGTTCTTC.

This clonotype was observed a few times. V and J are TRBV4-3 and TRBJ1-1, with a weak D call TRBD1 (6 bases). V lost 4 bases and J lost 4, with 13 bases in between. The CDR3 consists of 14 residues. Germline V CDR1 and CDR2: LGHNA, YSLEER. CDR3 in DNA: TGCGCCAGCAGCCTCGGGGGGGCGTCCACTGAAGCTTTCTTT. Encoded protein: CASSLGGASTEAFF.

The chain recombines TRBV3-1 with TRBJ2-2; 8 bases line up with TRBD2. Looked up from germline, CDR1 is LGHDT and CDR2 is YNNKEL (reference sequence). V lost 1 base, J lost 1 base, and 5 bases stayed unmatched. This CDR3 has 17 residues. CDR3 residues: CASSQVSGKVNTGELFF. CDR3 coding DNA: TGTGCCAGCAGCCAAGTTAGCGGGAAAGTGAACACCGGGGAGCTGTTTTTT.

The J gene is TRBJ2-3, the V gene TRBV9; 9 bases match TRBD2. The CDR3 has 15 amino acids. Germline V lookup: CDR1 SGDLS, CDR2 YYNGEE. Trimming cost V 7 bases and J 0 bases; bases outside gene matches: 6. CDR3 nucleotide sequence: TGTGCCAGCGCGGGAGGGGGCCTTAGCACAGATACGCAGTATTTT. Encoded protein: CASAGGGLSTDTQYF.

The CDR3 protein is CSASKATGELFF. Written as DNA, the CDR3 is TGCAGCGCCTCCAAGGCCACCGGGGAGCTGTTTTTT. The J gene is TRBJ2-2, the V gene TRBV29-1, with D hard to call. This CDR3 has 12 residues. Looked up from germline, CDR1 is SQVTM and CDR2 is ANQGSEA. Trimming removed 7 bases from V and 4 bases from J, with 10 bases in between.